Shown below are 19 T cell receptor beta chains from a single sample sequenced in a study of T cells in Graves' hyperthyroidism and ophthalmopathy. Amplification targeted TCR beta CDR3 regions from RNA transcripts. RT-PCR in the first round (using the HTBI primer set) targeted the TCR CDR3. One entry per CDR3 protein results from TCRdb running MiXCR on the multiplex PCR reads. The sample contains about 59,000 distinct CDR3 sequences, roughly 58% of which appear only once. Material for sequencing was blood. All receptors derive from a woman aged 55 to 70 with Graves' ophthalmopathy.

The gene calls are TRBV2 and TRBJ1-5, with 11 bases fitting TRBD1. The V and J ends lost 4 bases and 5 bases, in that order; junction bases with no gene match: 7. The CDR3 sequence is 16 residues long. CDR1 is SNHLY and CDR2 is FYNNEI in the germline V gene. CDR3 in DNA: TGTGCCAGCAGTGGAGTAGGGGACAGGGGGGATCAGCCCCAGCATTTT. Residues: CASSGVGDRGDQPQHF. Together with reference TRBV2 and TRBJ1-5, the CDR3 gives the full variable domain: EPEVTQTPSHQVTQMGQEVILRCVPISNHLYFYWYRQILGQKVEFLVSFYNNEISEKSEIFDDQFSVERPDGSNFTLKIRSTKLEDSAMYFCASSGVGDRGDQPQHFGDGTRLSIL.

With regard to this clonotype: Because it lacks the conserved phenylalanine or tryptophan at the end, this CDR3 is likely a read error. The CDR3 region is CVSSPSTGPDTQYL. CDR3 nucleotides: TGTGTCAGCAGCCCGTCGACAGGGCCAGATACGCAGTATCTT. The chain links TRBV7-2 to TRBJ2-3; 7 bases line up with TRBD1. The CDR3 is 14 amino acids. Germline CDR1 reads SGHTA; CDR2 reads FQGNSA.

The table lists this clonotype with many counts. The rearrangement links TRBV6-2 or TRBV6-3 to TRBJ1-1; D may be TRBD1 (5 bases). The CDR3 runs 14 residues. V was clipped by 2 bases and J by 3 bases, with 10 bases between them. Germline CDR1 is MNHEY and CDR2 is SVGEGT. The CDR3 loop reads CASSYVGPDTEAFF. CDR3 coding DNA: TGTGCCAGCAGTTACGTGGGGCCTGACACTGAAGCTTTCTTT.

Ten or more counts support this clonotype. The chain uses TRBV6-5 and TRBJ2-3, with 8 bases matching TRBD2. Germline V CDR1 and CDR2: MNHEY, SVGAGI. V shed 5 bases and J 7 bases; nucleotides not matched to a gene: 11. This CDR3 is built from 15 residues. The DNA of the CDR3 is TGTGCCAGCAGTCCGGGACTAGAGGGCGTCAATACGCAGTATTTT. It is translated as CASSPGLEGVNTQYF.

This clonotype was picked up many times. The CDR3 sequence: CASSVLAGEYNEQFF. Written as DNA, the CDR3 is TGTGCCAGCAGCGTACTAGCGGGGGAGTACAATGAGCAGTTCTTC. The chain employs TRBV5-5 and TRBJ2-1; 11 bases line up with TRBD2. CDR3 length: 15 residues. The V segment lost 4 bases and the J segment 4 bases; nucleotides outside the gene matches: 4. Germline V gene sequence: CDR1 SGHKS, CDR2 YYEKEE (reference sequence).

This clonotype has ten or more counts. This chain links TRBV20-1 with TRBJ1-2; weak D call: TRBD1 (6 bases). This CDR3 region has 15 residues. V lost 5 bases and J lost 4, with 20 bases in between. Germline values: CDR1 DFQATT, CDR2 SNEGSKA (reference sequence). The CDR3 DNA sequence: TGCAGTGCTTTACCGGGACAACGACGGGGCTATGGCTACACCTTC. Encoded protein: CSALPGQRRGYGYTF.

The CDR3 DNA reads as TGTGCCAGCAGCTCAGAACAGGGGGGCGGCTACACCTTC. Its protein is CASSSEQGGGYTF. J is TRBJ1-2 and V is TRBV6-1, with 8 nucleotides matching TRBD1. This CDR3 contains 13 residues. Germline-derived CDR1 and CDR2 are MNHNS and SASEGT. With V trimmed by 6 bases and J by 8 bases, 8 bases remained unmatched.

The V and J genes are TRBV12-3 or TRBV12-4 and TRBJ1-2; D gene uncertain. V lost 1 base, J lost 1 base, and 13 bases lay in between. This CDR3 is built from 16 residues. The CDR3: CASSLGHPGYNYGYTF. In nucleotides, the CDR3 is TGTGCCAGCAGTTTAGGGCACCCCGGATATAACTATGGCTACACCTTC.

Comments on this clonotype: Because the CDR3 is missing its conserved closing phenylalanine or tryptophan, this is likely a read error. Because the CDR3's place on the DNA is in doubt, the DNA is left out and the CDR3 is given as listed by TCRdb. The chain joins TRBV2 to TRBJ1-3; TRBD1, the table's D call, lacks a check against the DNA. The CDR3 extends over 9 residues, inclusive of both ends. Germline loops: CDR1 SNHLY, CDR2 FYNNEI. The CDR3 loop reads CASSTQGFT.

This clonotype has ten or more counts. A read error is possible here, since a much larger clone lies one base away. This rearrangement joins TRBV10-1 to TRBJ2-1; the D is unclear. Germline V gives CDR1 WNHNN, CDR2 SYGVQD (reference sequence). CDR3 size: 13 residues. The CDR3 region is CASSESTNNEQLF. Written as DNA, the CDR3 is TGCGCCAGCAGTGAGTCAACTAACAATGAGCAGCTCTTC.

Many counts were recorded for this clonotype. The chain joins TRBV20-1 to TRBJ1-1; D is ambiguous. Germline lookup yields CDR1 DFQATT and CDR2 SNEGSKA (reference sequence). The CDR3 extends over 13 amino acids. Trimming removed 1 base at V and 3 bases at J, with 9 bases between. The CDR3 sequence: CSARGKSDTEAFF. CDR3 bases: TGCAGTGCTAGAGGGAAGTCGGACACTGAAGCTTTCTTT.

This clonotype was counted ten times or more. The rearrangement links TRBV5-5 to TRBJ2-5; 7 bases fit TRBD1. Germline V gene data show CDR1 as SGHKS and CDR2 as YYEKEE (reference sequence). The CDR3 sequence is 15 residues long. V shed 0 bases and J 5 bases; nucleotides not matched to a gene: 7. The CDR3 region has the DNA TGTGCCAGCAGCTTGGCCAGAGGGGGCGGTGAGACCCAGTACTTC. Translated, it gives CASSLARGGGETQYF.

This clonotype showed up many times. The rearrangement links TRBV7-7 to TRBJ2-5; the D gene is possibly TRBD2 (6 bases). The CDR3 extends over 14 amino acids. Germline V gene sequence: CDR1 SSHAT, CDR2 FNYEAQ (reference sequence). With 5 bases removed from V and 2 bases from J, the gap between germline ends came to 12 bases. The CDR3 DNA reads TGTGCCAGCAGCGAAGACCGGGGGCAAGAGACCCAGTACTTC. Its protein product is CASSEDRGQETQYF.

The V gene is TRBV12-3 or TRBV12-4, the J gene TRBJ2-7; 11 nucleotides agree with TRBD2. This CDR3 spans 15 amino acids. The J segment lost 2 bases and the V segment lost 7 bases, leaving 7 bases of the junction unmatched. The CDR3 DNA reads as TGTGCCAGCAACCCGGGACTAGCGGTGACCTACGAGCAGTACTTC. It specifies CASNPGLAVTYEQYF.

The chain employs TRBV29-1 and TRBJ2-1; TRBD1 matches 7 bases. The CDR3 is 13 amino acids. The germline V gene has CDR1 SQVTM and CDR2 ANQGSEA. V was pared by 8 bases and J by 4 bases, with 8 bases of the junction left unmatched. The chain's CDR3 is CSIRQGRYNEQFF. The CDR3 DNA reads TGCAGCATCCGACAGGGCAGGTACAATGAGCAGTTCTTC.

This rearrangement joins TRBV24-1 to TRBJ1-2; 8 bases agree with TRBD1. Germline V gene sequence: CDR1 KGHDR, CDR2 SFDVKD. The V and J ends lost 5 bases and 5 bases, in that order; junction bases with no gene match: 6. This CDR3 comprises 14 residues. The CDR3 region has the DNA TGTGCCACCAGTGCCGCGACAGGGGTATATGGCTACACCTTC. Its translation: CATSAATGVYGYTF.

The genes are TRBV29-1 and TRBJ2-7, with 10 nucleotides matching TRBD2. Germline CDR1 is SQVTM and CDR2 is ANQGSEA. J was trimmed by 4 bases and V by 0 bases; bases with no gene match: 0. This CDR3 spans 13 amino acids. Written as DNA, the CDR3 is TGCAGCGTTGAAGATAGCGGGAGGTACGAGCAGTACTTC. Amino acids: CSVEDSGRYEQYF.

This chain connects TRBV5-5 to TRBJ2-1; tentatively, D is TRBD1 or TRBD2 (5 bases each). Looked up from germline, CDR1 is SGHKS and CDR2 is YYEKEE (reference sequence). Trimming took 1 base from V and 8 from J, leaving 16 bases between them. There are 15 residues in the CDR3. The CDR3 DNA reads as TGTGCCAGCAGCTTGATTTCAGGGTCCGGGGATGAGCAGTTCTTC. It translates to CASSLISGSGDEQFF.

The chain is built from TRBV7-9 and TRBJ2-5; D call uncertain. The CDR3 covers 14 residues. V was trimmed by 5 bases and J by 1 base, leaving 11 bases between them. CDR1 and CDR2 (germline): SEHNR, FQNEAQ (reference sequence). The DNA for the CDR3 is TGTGCCAGCAGCCTTACGGATCTCCAAGAGACCCAGTACTTC. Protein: CASSLTDLQETQYF.